Detailed here is one T cell receptor beta chain. The PCR ran on 60 Vbeta and 13 Jbeta primers. Only in-frame clones appear in the TCRdb table, and some are missing; sequencing was by immunoSEQ multiplex PCR. Among approximately 110,000 clones listed, about 80% were seen once. The sample belongs to a study of cytomegalovirus exposure and HLA in healthy donors. This receptor was obtained from a female donor in good health and CMV-seropositive. Sequenced: PBMCs.

CDR3 in amino acids: CASSISGTSGYEQYF. The DNA of the CDR3 is TGTGCCAGCAGCATATCCGGGACTAGCGGTTACGAGCAGTACTTC. The rearrangement links TRBV7-2 to TRBJ2-7, with 11 bases lining up with TRBD2. Germline lookup yields CDR1 SGHTA and CDR2 FQGNSA. V was pared by 5 bases and J by 4 bases, with 7 bases of the junction left unmatched. The CDR3 extends over 15 amino acids.